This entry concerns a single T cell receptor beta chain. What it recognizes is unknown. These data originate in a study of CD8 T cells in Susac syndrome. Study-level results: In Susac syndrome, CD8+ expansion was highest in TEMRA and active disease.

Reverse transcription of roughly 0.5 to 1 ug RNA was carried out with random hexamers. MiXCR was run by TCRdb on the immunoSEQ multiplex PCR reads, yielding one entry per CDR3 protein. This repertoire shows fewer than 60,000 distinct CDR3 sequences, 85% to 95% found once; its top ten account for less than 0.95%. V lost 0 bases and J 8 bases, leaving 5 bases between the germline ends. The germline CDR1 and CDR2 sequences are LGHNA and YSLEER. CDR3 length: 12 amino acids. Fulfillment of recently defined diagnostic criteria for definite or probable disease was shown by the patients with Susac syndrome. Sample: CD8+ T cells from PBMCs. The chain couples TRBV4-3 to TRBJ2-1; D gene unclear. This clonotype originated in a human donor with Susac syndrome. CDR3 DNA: TGCGCCAGCAGCCAAGACGCTGATGAGCAGTTCTTC. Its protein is CASSQDADEQFF.